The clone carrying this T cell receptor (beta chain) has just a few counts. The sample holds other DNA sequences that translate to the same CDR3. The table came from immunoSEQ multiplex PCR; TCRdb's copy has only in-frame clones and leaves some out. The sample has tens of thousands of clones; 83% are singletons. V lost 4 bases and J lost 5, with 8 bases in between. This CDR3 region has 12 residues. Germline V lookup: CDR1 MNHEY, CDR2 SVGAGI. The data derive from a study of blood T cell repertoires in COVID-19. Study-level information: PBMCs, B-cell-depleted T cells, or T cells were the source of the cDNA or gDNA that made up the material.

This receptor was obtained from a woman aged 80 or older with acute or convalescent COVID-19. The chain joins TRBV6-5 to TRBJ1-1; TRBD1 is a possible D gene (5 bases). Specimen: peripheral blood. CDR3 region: CASSSTGTEAFF. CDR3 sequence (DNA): TGTGCCAGCAGTTCAACAGGAACTGAAGCTTTCTTT.